This T cell receptor beta chain derives from a study of CD8 T cell repertoires and HIV-1 epitope variants. Study details: Cultures ran less than 12 days, with IL-2, IL-7 and IL-15 added on days 3 and 7.

V lost 4 bases, J lost 4 bases, and 11 bases lay in between. There are 13 residues in the CDR3. Germline CDR1 MGHRA, CDR2 YSYEKL. Regarding this clone: Its antigen is not identified.

On the immunoSEQ platform, TCR beta CDR3s were sequenced at survey depth. Sequenced by immunoSEQ multiplex PCR; TCRdb stores in-frame clones only, minus some. Altogether a few thousand clones are present, approximately 70% being singletons, with the ten largest covering under 55%. This receptor was taken from a male donor with HIV. Sequencing used cultured CD8+ T cells derived from PBMCs. The chain carries TRBV4-1 and TRBJ2-7, with a tentative D call TRBD1 (6 bases). The CDR3 loop reads CASSLRGGYEQYF. The CDR3 nucleotides are TGCGCCAGCAGCCTTCGAGGGGGTTACGAGCAGTACTTC.